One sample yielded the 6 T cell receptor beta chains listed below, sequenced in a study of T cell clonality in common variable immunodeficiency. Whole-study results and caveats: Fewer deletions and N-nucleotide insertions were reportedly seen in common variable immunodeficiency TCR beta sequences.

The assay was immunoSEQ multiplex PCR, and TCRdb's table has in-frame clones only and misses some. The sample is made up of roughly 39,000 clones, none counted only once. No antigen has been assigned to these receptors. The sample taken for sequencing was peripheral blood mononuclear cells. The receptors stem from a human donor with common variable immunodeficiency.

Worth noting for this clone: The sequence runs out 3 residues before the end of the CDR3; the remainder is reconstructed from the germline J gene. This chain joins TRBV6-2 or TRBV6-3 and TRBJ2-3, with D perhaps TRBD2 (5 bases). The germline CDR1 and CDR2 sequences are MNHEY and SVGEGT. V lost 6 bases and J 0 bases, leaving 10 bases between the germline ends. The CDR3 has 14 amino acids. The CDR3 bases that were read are TGTGCCAGCAGCCGGGGAGCGAGCACAGATACG. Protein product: CASSRGASTDT. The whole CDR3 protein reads CASSRGASTDTQYF.

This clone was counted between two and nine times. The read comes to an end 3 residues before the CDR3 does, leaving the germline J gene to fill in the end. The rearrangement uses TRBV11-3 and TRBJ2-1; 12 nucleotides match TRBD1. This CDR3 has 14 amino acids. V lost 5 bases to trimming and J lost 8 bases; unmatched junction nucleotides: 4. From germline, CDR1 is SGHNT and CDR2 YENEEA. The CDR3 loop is CASSRGTGGDEQFF. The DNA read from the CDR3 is TGTGCCAGCAGCCGCGGGACAGGGGGCGATGAG.

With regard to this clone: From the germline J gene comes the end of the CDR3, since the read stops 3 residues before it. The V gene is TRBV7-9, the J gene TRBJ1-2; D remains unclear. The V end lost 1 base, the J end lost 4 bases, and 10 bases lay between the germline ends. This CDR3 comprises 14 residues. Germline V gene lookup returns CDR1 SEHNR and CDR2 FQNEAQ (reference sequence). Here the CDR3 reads CASSLGAGSYGYTF. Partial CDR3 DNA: TGTGCCAGCAGCTTAGGAGCGGGATCCTATGGC.

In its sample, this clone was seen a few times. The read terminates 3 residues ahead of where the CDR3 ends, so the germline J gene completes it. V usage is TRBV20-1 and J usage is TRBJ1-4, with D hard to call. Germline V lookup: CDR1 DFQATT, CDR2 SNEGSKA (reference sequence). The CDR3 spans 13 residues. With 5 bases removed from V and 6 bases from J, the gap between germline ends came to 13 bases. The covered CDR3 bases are TGCAGTGCTGGGCGGGGATCAGATGAAAAA. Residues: CSAGRGSDEK. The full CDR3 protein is CSAGRGSDEKLFF.

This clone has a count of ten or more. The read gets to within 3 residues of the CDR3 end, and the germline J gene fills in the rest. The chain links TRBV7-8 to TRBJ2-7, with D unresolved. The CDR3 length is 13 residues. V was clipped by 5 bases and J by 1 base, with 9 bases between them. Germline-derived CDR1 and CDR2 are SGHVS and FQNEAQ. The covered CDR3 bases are TGTGCCAGCAGCACCGGTCCTTCCTACGAG. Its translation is CASSTGPSYE. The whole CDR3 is CASSTGPSYEQYF.

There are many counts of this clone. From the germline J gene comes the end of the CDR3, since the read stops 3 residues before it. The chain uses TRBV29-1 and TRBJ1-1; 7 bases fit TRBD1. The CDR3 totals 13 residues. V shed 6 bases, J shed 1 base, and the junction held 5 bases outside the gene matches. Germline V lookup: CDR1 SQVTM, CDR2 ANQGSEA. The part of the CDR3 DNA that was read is TGCAGCGTATTGACAGGGCCGAACACTGAA. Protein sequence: CSVLTGPNTE. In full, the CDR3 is CSVLTGPNTEAFF.